Each of the 15 T cell receptor beta chains below was sequenced from the same sample in a study of blood T cells in healthy people across ages. Combining a sample-barcoded 5' primer with a J-beta primer mix, a second PCR ran for roughly 6 to 12 cycles. TCRdb analysed the 5' RACE reads with MiXCR anew, one entry per CDR3 protein. The sample yields over 750,000 distinct CDR3 sequences, roughly 25% seen once. Another study also made use of these data, one on T cells of mothers and their children.

The specimen was blood. The source of these receptors is a boy between 10 and 17 years old in good health.

The chain uses TRBV9 and TRBJ1-5; 7 nucleotides line up with TRBD1. Germline CDR1 SGDLS, CDR2 YYNGEE. This CDR3 is built from 15 residues. V trimming: 0 bases; J trimming: 7 bases; junction bases outside the gene matches: 7. This CDR3 reads CASSVAAGGDQPQHF. CDR3 bases: TGTGCCAGCAGCGTAGCGGCAGGGGGAGACCAGCCCCAGCATTTT. Using reference TRBV9 and TRBJ1-5 for the parts outside the CDR3, the full variable domain is DSGVTQTPKHLITATGQRVTLRCSPRSGDLSVYWYQQSLDQGLQFLIQYYNGEERAKGNILERFSAQQFPDLHSELNLSSLELGDSALYFCASSVAAGGDQPQHFGDGTRLSIL.

This clonotype was seen a few times. A junction end diverges from the germline sequence, so it may reflect a read error. The gene calls are TRBV24-1 and TRBJ2-7; 9 bases align to TRBD1. The CDR3 is made up of 12 amino acids. Germline assignment: CDR1 KGHDR and CDR2 SFDVKD. Written as DNA, the CDR3 is TGTGCCACCAGTGACCTCGGGACAGGGAGAATCTTC. Protein: CATSDLGTGRIF.

The rearrangement uses TRBV14 and TRBJ1-2; D unclear. The CDR3 runs 14 residues. Between the trimmed V and J ends, which lost 1 base and 7 bases, there was a span of 13 bases. CDR1 SGHDN and CDR2 FVKESK come from the germline V gene. The CDR3 nucleotides read TGTGCCAGCAGCCAAGCTAGCGGCGGGTCTGGCTACACCTTC. It encodes CASSQASGGSGYTF.

The V and J genes are TRBV5-1 and TRBJ2-7; a possible D gene is TRBD2 (5 bases). V was pared by 0 bases and J by 1 base, with 8 bases between. Germline V gene sequence: CDR1 SGHRS, CDR2 YFSETQ. The CDR3 extends over 14 amino acids. The CDR3 sequence is CASSLGWRSYEQYF. Here the CDR3 DNA reads TGCGCCAGCAGCTTGGGGTGGAGGTCCTACGAGCAGTACTTC.

The J gene is TRBJ2-3, the V gene TRBV2; the match to TRBD1 covers 7 bases. Germline assignment: CDR1 SNHLY and CDR2 FYNNEI. The length of the CDR3 is 14 residues. V gave up 4 bases and J gave up 5 bases; unmatched junction bases: 6. The CDR3 sequence is CASSVGRGRDTQYF. The CDR3, as DNA: TGTGCCAGCAGTGTAGGCAGGGGGAGAGATACGCAGTATTTT.

V usage is TRBV7-2 and J usage is TRBJ2-5, with TRBD1 identical over 8 bases. The CDR3 sequence is 14 residues long. Losses at the gene ends were 4 bases for V and 2 bases for J; bases not matched to a gene: 3. Germline CDR1 SGHTA, CDR2 FQGNSA. The CDR3 is CASSSWTGQETQYF. The CDR3 DNA reads as TGTGCCAGCAGCTCATGGACAGGGCAAGAGACCCAGTACTTC. The full variable domain, with the rest looked up from reference TRBV7-2 and TRBJ2-5, is GAGVSQSPSNKVTEKGKDVELRCDPISGHTALYWYRQSLGQGLEFLIYFQGNSAPDKSGLPSDRFSAERTGGSVSTLTIQRTQQEDSAVYLCASSSWTGQETQYFGPGTRLLVL.

In DNA form, the CDR3 reads TGTGCCAGCAGTTTTACGACGGGGACGAACACCGGGGAGCTGTTTTTT. Residues: CASSFTTGTNTGELFF. V and J are TRBV27 and TRBJ2-2; weak D call: TRBD2 (5 bases). V was pared by 3 bases and J by 0 bases, with 11 bases between. The CDR3 contains 16 residues. Germline V gene lookup returns CDR1 MNHEY and CDR2 SMNVEV (reference sequence).

This clonotype was counted between two and nine times. CDR3 nucleotide sequence: TGCGCCAGCAGCTTGGCGGCGGGGGTAGGATACAATGAGCAGTTCTTC. Residues: CASSLAAGVGYNEQFF. This rearrangement joins TRBV5-1 to TRBJ2-1; 7 bases agree with TRBD2. V lost 0 bases, J lost 4 bases, and 7 bases stayed unmatched. The CDR3 length is 16 residues. The germline V gene encodes CDR1 SGHRS and CDR2 YFSETQ.

In this sample, this clonotype turned up a few times. The rearrangement uses TRBV3-1 and TRBJ2-7; 11 nucleotides line up with TRBD2. This CDR3 has 15 amino acids. J lost 3 bases, V lost 4 bases, and 5 bases had no gene match. CDR1 and CDR2 (germline): LGHDT, YNNKEL (reference sequence). CDR3 loop: CASSPAGTSGYEQYF. Here the CDR3 DNA reads TGTGCCAGCAGCCCGGCCGGGACTAGCGGCTACGAGCAGTACTTC.

The chain is built from TRBV24-1 and TRBJ2-5; 10 bases are a match to TRBD2. Matching the DNA end better, TRBJ2-1 makes the J call doubtful. Germline V gene data show CDR1 as KGHDR and CDR2 as SFDVKD. CDR3 length equals 14 residues. The CDR3 DNA sequence: TGTGCCACCAGCCCCAGCGGGGGGGCTAACGAGCAGTTCTTC. Its protein product is CATSPSGGANEQFF.

This clonotype was found a few times. J is TRBJ1-2 and V is TRBV27; D is unresolved. The V gene's germline CDR1 is MNHEY and CDR2 SMNVEV (reference sequence). The CDR3 consists of 13 residues. The V end lost 5 bases, the J end lost 0 bases, and 7 bases lay between the germline ends. The DNA for the CDR3 is TGTGCCAGCAGTCCAGCCGCTAACTATGGCTACACCTTC. Translated: CASSPAANYGYTF.

This clonotype was recorded a few times. The rearrangement links TRBV29-1 to TRBJ2-7; no clear D. This CDR3 comprises 14 residues. Between the trimmed V and J ends, which lost 0 bases and 5 bases, there was a span of 14 bases. Germline loops: CDR1 SQVTM, CDR2 ANQGSEA. The CDR3 bases are TGCAGCGTTGAAGATCCTGTCGGTTTGCACGAGCAGTACTTC. Translated: CSVEDPVGLHEQYF.

The chain uses TRBV6-2 or TRBV6-3 and TRBJ2-5; 7 bases match TRBD1. The V and J ends lost 6 bases and 1 base, in that order; junction bases with no gene match: 14. The CDR3 has 17 residues. Per the germline V gene, CDR1 is MNHEY and CDR2 is SVGEGT. This chain's CDR3 is CASSHAIQGSAQETQYF. The CDR3, as DNA: TGTGCCAGCAGCCACGCAATACAGGGGTCGGCCCAAGAGACCCAGTACTTC.

This clonotype was seen only a few times. The gene calls are TRBV4-2 and TRBJ1-1; weak D call: TRBD1 (5 bases). V was trimmed by 2 bases and J by 0 bases, leaving 19 bases between them. This CDR3 comprises 18 residues. Germline CDR1 reads LGHNA; CDR2 reads YNFKEQ. The CDR3 DNA is TGTGCCAGCAGCCAACCTATCCAGGGCGAGGAAATGAACACTGAAGCTTTCTTT. It yields the protein CASSQPIQGEEMNTEAFF.

The rearrangement links TRBV27 to TRBJ2-7; weak D call: TRBD2 (6 bases). V was pared by 6 bases and J by 2 bases, with 23 bases between. The CDR3 contains 17 residues. Per germline, CDR1 MNHEY and CDR2 SMNVEV (reference sequence). CDR3 sequence reads: CASSPSVASAFTYEQYF. CDR3 sequence (DNA): TGTGCCAGCAGCCCAAGCGTGGCTAGCGCTTTTACCTACGAGCAGTACTTC.